The clone carrying this T cell receptor (beta chain) was detected a few times. A J-beta primer mix and a sample-barcoded 5' primer were used in a second PCR of about 6 to 12 cycles. Any given sample supplied a minimum of 2.5 million CDR3-containing paired-end reads. One entry per CDR3 protein results from TCRdb running MiXCR on the 5' RACE reads. The repertoire holds about 1.8 million distinct CDR3 sequences, about 50% seen once, with approximately 2.1% in the top ten. Healthy Caucasian individuals from Russia aged roughly 6 to 90 served as donors. After removal of 5 bases from V and 0 bases from J, the junction contained 10 bases not matched to a gene. The CDR3 spans 19 residues. This sample is drawn from a study of blood T cells in healthy people across ages.

The chain links TRBV12-3 or TRBV12-4 to TRBJ2-3; 14 bases line up with TRBD2. The sample was blood. This TCR was sampled from a woman aged 40 to 55 in good health. This chain's CDR3 is CASSQPRLAGGRSTDTQYF. The CDR3 DNA reads as TGTGCCAGCAGTCAACCTCGACTAGCGGGGGGGCGGAGCACAGATACGCAGTATTTT.